The clone carrying this T cell receptor (beta chain) was counted at least ten times. Its antigen is not known. The sample is drawn from a study of CD8 T cells in ankylosing spondylitis. Study-wide findings and caveats: Matched synovial fluid from ankylosing spondylitis patients was reported to be enriched for disease-linked clones.

TCRdb passed the 5' RACE reads through MiXCR, listing each CDR3 protein once. Of around 35,000 distinct CDR3 sequences in the sample, 9.5% to 11% were seen once. V shed 6 bases and J shed 3 bases, with 15 bases lying between them. CDR3 length equals 15 residues. Germline CDR1 LNHDA, CDR2 SQIVND (reference sequence). The clonotype originates from a male donor with ankylosing spondylitis. The chain couples TRBV19 to TRBJ1-5; no firm D call. Sequenced: synovial fluid, either unsorted or a sorted T cell fraction (not recorded which). For the CDR3, the DNA is TGTGCCAGTAGCTCTTTCGAAGGTTCCAATCAGCCCCAGCATTTT. Its translation is CASSSFEGSNQPQHF.